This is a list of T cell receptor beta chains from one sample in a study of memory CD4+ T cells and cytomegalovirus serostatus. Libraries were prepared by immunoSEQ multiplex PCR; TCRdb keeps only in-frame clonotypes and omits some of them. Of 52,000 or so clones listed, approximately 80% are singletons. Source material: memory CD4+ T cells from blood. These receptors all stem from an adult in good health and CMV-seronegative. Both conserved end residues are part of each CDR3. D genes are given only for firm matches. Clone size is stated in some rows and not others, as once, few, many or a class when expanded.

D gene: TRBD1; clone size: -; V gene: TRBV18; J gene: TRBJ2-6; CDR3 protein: CASSPMTGAPNVLTF; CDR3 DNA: TGTGCCAGCTCACCAATGACAGGGGCACCTAACGTCCTGACTTTC
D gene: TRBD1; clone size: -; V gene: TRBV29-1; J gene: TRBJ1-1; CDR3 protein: CSVRRQGQTEAFF; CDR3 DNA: TGCAGCGTTCGTCGACAGGGGCAGACTGAAGCTTTCTTT
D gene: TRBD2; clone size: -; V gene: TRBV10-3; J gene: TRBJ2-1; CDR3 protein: CAISTSGGASDGEQFF; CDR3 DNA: TGTGCCATCAGTACTAGCGGGGGGGCTTCTGATGGTGAGCAGTTCTTC
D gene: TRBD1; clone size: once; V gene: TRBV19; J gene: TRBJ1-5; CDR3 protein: CASHRGAAGQPQHF; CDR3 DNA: TGTGCCAGTCACAGGGGGGCGGCGGGTCAGCCCCAGCATTTT
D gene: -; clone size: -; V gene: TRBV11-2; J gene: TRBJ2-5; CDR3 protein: CASSRTPNRQETQYF; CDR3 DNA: TGTGCCAGCAGCCGCACGCCGAACAGACAAGAGACCCAGTACTTC
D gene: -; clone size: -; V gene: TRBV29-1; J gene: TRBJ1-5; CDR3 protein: CSVGARDQPQHF; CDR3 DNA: TGCAGCGTTGGCGCGAGGGATCAGCCCCAGCATTTT
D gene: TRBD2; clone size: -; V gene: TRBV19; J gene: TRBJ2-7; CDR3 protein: CASSLLLAGHEQYF; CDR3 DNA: TGTGCCAGTAGTTTGTTACTAGCGGGCCACGAGCAGTACTTC
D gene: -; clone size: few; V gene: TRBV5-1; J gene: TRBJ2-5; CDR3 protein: CASSLDSGGFQETQYF; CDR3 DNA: TGCGCCAGCAGCTTGGACAGCGGTGGGTTCCAAGAGACCCAGTACTTC
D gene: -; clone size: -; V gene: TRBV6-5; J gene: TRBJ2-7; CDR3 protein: CASSYGTAWDEQYF; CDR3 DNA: TGTGCCAGCAGTTACGGGACCGCTTGGGACGAGCAGTACTTC
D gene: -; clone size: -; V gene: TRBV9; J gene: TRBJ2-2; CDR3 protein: CASSPGQPGTGELFF; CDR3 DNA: TGTGCCAGCAGCCCAGGACAGCCCGGCACCGGGGAGCTGTTTTTT
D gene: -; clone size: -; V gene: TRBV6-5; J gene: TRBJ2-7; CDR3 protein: CASSSPGGSYEQYF; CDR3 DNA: TGTGCCAGCAGTTCCCCCGGAGGTTCCTACGAGCAGTACTTC
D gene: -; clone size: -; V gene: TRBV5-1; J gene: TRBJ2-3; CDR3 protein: CASSLDQRDTQYF; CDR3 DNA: TGCGCCAGCAGCTTAGACCAGCGAGACACGCAGTATTTT
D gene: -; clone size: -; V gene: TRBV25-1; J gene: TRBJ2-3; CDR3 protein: CASTPTRGDTQYF; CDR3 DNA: TGTGCCAGCACCCCGACTCGGGGAGATACGCAGTATTTT
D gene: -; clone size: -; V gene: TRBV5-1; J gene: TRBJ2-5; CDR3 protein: CASSSTGRGQETQYF; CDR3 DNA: TGCGCCAGCAGCTCTACCGGTCGGGGTCAAGAGACCCAGTACTTC
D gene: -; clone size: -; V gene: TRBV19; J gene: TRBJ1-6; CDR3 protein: CASRVRGVLGPNSPLHF; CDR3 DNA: TGTGCCAGTAGAGTAAGGGGCGTCCTTGGACCTAATTCACCCCTCCACTTT
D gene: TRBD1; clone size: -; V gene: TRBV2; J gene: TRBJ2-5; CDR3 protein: CASSGGTGGRETQYF; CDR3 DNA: TGTGCCAGCAGTGGAGGGACAGGGGGCAGAGAGACCCAGTACTTC
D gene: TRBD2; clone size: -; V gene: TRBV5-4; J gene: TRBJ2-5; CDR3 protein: CASSPTSGGTGRETQYF; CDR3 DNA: TGTGCCAGCAGCCCCACTAGCGGGGGGACCGGGCGGGAGACCCAGTACTTC
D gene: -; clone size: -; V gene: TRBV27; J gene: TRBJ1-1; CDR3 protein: CASRGFLVTEAFF; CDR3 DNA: TGTGCCAGCAGGGGGTTTTTGGTAACTGAAGCTTTCTTT
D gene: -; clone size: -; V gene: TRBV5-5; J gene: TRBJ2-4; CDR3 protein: CASSLSGGNIQYF; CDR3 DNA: TGTGCCAGCAGCCTCTCTGGCGGCAACATTCAGTACTTC
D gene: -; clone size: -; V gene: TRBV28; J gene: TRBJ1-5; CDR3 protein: CASSLLESPPHQPQHF; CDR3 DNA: TGTGCCAGCAGTTTGCTGGAGTCCCCCCCCCATCAGCCCCAGCATTTT
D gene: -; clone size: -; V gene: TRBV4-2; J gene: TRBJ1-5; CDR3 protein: CASSQDFSSDQPQHF; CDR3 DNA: TGTGCCAGCAGCCAAGATTTCTCATCGGATCAGCCCCAGCATTTT
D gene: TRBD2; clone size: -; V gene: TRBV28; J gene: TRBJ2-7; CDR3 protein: CASSPGTRSREQYF; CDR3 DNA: TGTGCCAGCAGTCCTGGGACTAGATCACGCGAGCAGTACTTC